This TCR beta chain derives from a study of early T cells in non-severe SARS-CoV-2 infection. TCRdb reprocessed the 5' RACE reads with MiXCR, giving one entry per CDR3 protein. The sample has some 45,000 distinct CDR3 sequences; about 4% are singletons. The CDR3 sequence is 15 residues long. Germline CDR1 and CDR2: MNHNS and SASEGT. Trimming took off 4 bases at V and 5 bases at J, with 17 bases between the two ends. The chain has TRBV6-1 and TRBJ1-1, with no clear D. The origin of this receptor is an adult who was a healthcare worker with PCR-confirmed SARS-CoV-2 infection or an uninfected control (not recorded which). Sequences were obtained from whole blood. The CDR3 reads CASSASTQMSTEAFF. The CDR3 nucleotides read TGTGCCAGCAGTGCCTCTACACAGATGAGTACTGAAGCTTTCTTT.